This TCR beta chain was observed in a study of blood T cell repertoires in COVID-19. Study background: Nucleic acid was either cDNA or gDNA, and it came from T cells, B-cell-depleted T cells, or PBMCs.

Original methodology: It was from reference gene primer amplification that nucleated cell counts were estimated. Data came from immunoSEQ multiplex PCR; TCRdb stores just in-frame clones and leaves some out. That table furnishes V, J and clone size, whereas the DNA furnished D and trimming. Counted here are 80,000 or so clones, 60% to 80% occurring once; the ten biggest clones make up 7.5% to 10%. Germline CDR1 KGHSH, CDR2 LQKENI. This CDR3 has 15 amino acids. V lost 4 bases and J lost 0, with 13 bases in between. Sequenced: peripheral blood. The chain is built from TRBV18 and TRBJ2-7; D may be TRBD1 (5 bases). The source is a human donor in a cohort sampled during active COVID-19. In DNA, the CDR3 is TGTGCCAGCTCACTCCAGGGCACCCTCTCCTACGAGCAGTACTTC. Amino acid sequence: CASSLQGTLSYEQYF.